Below are 32 T cell receptor beta chains sequenced from a single sample in a study of molecular identifiers for immune sequencing clone quantification. TCRdb passed the PCR reads through MiXCR, listing each CDR3 protein once. The sample has about 40,000 distinct CDR3 sequences; about a quarter are singletons. The source material was naive CD8+ T cells from blood, with Jurkat cell RNA spiked in. Sample subset: FACS-sorted CD8+CD4-CCR7+CD45RA+ naive T cells. The receptor source for this set is a human donor in good health. Some libraries in this study had Jurkat cell RNA spiked in.

This chain uses TRBV12-3 or TRBV12-4 with TRBJ2-3; tentatively, D is TRBD1 (6 bases). The CDR3 has 12 amino acids. Trimming cost V 4 bases and J 6 bases, with 8 bases left between them. The CDR3 reads CASSYQGDTQYF. CDR3 bases: TGTGCCAGCAGTTACCAGGGGGATACGCAGTATTTT.

This clonotype showed up many times. The V and J genes are TRBV6-2 or TRBV6-3 and TRBJ2-1; the D is unclear. V lost 2 bases, J lost 0 bases, and 8 bases lay in between. The CDR3 is 15 amino acids. Germline CDR1 MNHEY, CDR2 SVGEGT. CDR3 DNA sequence: TGTGCCAGCAGTTACGGACCTTCCTCCTACAATGAGCAGTTCTTC. Protein product: CASSYGPSSYNEQFF.

Comment on this clonotype: A much more abundant neighbour one base away suggests this may be a read error. J is TRBJ2-2 and V is TRBV28; D gene ambiguous. The CDR3 length is 17 residues. The germline V and J ends were trimmed by 2 bases and 0 bases, with 13 bases remaining between them. In germline, CDR1 is MDHEN, CDR2 SYDVKM. CDR3 sequence: CASSLDEQTSNTGELFF. In nucleotides, the CDR3 is TGTGCCAGCAGTTTAGACGAACAGACCTCGAACACCGGGGAGCTGTTTTTT.

This clonotype occurred many times. The chain couples TRBV7-2 to TRBJ2-7, with unresolved D. This CDR3 spans 12 amino acids. Trimming pared 6 bases from V and 6 bases from J, leaving 12 bases between. The germline gives CDR1 SGHTA, CDR2 FQGNSA. CDR3 in amino acids: CASSLMGSEQYF. CDR3 coding DNA: TGTGCCAGCAGTCTAATGGGAAGCGAGCAGTACTTC. The variable domain in full, with the rest retrieved from reference TRBV7-2 and TRBJ2-7, is GAGVSQSPSNKVTEKGKDVELRCDPISGHTALYWYRQSLGQGLEFLIYFQGNSAPDKSGLPSDRFSAERTGGSVSTLTIQRTQQEDSAVYLCASSLMGSEQYFGPGTRLTVT.

The count of this clonotype is one. V is TRBV12-3 or TRBV12-4 and J is TRBJ2-7, with TRBD2 matching over 9 bases. The CDR3 sequence is 14 residues long. V lost 6 bases to trimming and J lost 1 base; unmatched junction nucleotides: 4. This CDR3 reads CASRPSGTSYEQYF. The CDR3 nucleotides read TGTGCCAGCAGGCCTAGCGGGACTTCCTACGAGCAGTACTTC.

This clonotype was detected ten times or more. This chain uses TRBV7-2 with TRBJ2-2; 7 bases line up with TRBD2. CDR3 length: 14 amino acids. V trimming: 5 bases; J trimming: 6 bases; junction bases outside the gene matches: 6. Germline values: CDR1 SGHTA, CDR2 FQGNSA. CDR3 DNA sequence: TGTGCCAGCAGCCCTCTAGCGGTCCCCGGGGAGCTGTTTTTT. It translates to CASSPLAVPGELFF.

This clonotype was recorded many times. This chain connects TRBV20-1 to TRBJ2-3; tentatively, D is TRBD2 (6 bases). Germline V gene sequence: CDR1 DFQATT, CDR2 SNEGSKA (reference sequence). This CDR3 is 16 amino acids long. V was clipped by 3 bases and J by 1 base, with 17 bases between them. The CDR3 reads CSASIAGTPRTDTQYF. In DNA, the CDR3 is TGCAGTGCTAGCATTGCGGGGACCCCCCGCACAGATACGCAGTATTTT.

With regard to this clonotype: Given a much more abundant clone one base away, this may be a read error. The rearrangement links TRBV2 to TRBJ2-4; the match to TRBD1 covers 8 bases. Per the germline V gene, CDR1 is SNHLY and CDR2 is FYNNEI. The length of the CDR3 is 16 residues. The chain's CDR3 is CASSEGQGATWNIRYF. CDR3 DNA: TGTGCCAGCAGTGAAGGTCAGGGGGCGACCTGGAACATTCGGTACTTC.

In its sample, this clonotype was seen many times. The chain recombines TRBV6-2 or TRBV6-3 with TRBJ2-1, with TRBD2 identical over 9 bases. The CDR3 extends over 16 amino acids. The V gene's germline CDR1 is MNHEY and CDR2 SVGEGT. V lost 2 bases to trimming and J lost 7 bases; unmatched junction nucleotides: 9. CDR3 DNA sequence: TGTGCCAGCAGTTACCATCGAGGTAGCGGGAGTAATGAGCAGTTCTTC. This translates into CASSYHRGSGSNEQFF.

This clonotype was observed at least ten times. This chain uses TRBV30 with TRBJ1-1; TRBD1 matches at 7 bases. V lost 0 bases, J lost 4 bases, and 2 bases stayed unmatched. The CDR3 is 13 amino acids. The germline V gene has CDR1 GTSNPN and CDR2 SVGIG (reference sequence). The CDR3 nucleotides are TGTGCCTGGAGTGTCGACAGGGTCACTGAAGCTTTCTTT. Translating gives CAWSVDRVTEAFF.

The chain couples TRBV6-1 to TRBJ2-1; no reliable D call. V was cut by 7 bases and J by 0 bases, with 13 bases left in between. CDR1 is MNHNS, CDR2 SASEGT, per germline. The CDR3 spans 15 residues. DNA of the CDR3: TGTGCCAGCACCATTGACGTTAGCTCCTACAATGAGCAGTTCTTC. Translation: CASTIDVSSYNEQFF.

This clonotype was observed many times. The gene calls are TRBV4-1 and TRBJ2-5, with D unresolved. CDR1 is MGHRA, CDR2 YSYEKL, per germline. CDR3 length: 12 amino acids. V was clipped by 3 bases and J by 5 bases, with 7 bases between them. The CDR3 protein is CASSQEGETQYF. Here the CDR3 DNA reads TGCGCCAGCAGCCAGGAAGGTGAGACCCAGTACTTC.

The table lists this clonotype with many counts. The rearrangement uses TRBV7-2 and TRBJ2-7; 11 nucleotides line up with TRBD1. The junction had 1 base not matched to a gene; V was cut back by 0 bases and J by 3 bases. Germline V gives CDR1 SGHTA, CDR2 FQGNSA. This CDR3 region has 15 residues. The DNA for the CDR3 is TGTGCCAGCAGCTTAGCGGGGACAGGGGGCTACGAGCAGTACTTC. It yields the protein CASSLAGTGGYEQYF.

This clonotype came up many times. The V call is TRBV6-5, the J call TRBJ2-3; the match to TRBD2 covers 11 bases. This CDR3 contains 18 residues. Germline-derived CDR1 and CDR2 are MNHEY and SVGAGI. V lost 5 bases, J lost 3 bases, and 13 bases stayed unmatched. The CDR3 here is CASSKLAGGVELTDTQYF. The CDR3 DNA reads as TGTGCCAGCAGTAAGCTAGCGGGAGGAGTAGAGTTAACAGATACGCAGTATTTT.

Concerning this clonotype itself: This may stem from a read error, because a much larger clone lies one nucleotide away. The CDR3 ends on some other residue instead of the conserved phenylalanine or tryptophan, so this is likely a read error. This chain joins TRBV29-1 and TRBJ2-3; a weak D match, TRBD2 (6 bases). Trimming cost V 3 bases and J 7 bases, with 20 bases left between them. CDR3 length: 15 residues. The germline V gene has CDR1 SQVTM and CDR2 ANQGSEA. This CDR3 is CSVEVKGRSTNTQYL. DNA for the CDR3: TGCAGCGTTGAGGTCAAGGGGAGGAGTACAAATACGCAGTATTTA.

In regard to this clonotype: This may arise from a read error, as a much more abundant clone is one base away. The chain is built from TRBV7-2 and TRBJ2-3; perhaps D is TRBD1 or TRBD2 (5 bases each). The CDR3 sequence is 15 residues long. Germline CDR1 is SGHTA and CDR2 is FQGNSA. Deletions cut 8 bases from V and 2 bases from J, with 17 bases between. The CDR3 DNA is TGTGCCAGCCGCCTCTATGGGACGCCCACAGATACGCAGTATTTT. Protein product: CASRLYGTPTDTQYF.

This clonotype was seen at least ten times. The chain combines TRBV28 with TRBJ1-5; D uncertain. The CDR3 covers 17 residues. V dropped 3 bases and J dropped 3 bases, with 18 bases sitting between them. Germline V gives CDR1 MDHEN, CDR2 SYDVKM. The CDR3 region is CASSLPWPDKDNQPQHF. CDR3 DNA sequence: TGTGCCAGCAGTTTGCCCTGGCCAGACAAAGACAATCAGCCCCAGCATTTT.

The chain links TRBV7-6 to TRBJ2-3; TRBD2 matches at 13 bases. Losses at the gene ends were 1 base for V and 0 bases for J; bases not matched to a gene: 1. The CDR3 contains 17 residues. Looked up from germline, CDR1 is SGHVS and CDR2 is FNYEAQ. DNA for the CDR3: TGTGCCAGCAGCTTAGGGACTAGCGGGGGTAGCACAGATACGCAGTATTTT. As protein: CASSLGTSGGSTDTQYF.

In this sample, this clonotype turned up many times. The J gene is TRBJ2-5, the V gene TRBV19; D is possibly TRBD2 (5 bases). The CDR3 consists of 17 residues. The V gene lost 3 bases and the J gene lost 1 base, with 18 bases spanning the gap. Germline V gives CDR1 LNHDA, CDR2 SQIVND (reference sequence). The CDR3 DNA follows: TGTGCCAGTAGTATCGACCTTAGCCCGGGGAGCCAAGAGACCCAGTACTTC. It specifies CASSIDLSPGSQETQYF. The entire variable domain, with the rest obtained from reference TRBV19 and TRBJ2-5, is as follows: DGGITQSPKYLFRKEGQNVTLSCEQNLNHDAMYWYRQDPGQGLRLIYYSQIVNDFQKGDIAEGYSVSREKKESFPLTVTSAQKNPTAFYLCASSIDLSPGSQETQYFGPGTRLLVL.

This clonotype has a count of ten or more. This chain joins TRBV5-1 and TRBJ2-1, with 9 nucleotides matching TRBD2. The CDR3 runs to 17 residues. Germline loops: CDR1 SGHRS, CDR2 YFSETQ. Unmatched junction bases numbered 14, after V lost 0 bases and J lost 10 bases. The CDR3 coding sequence is TGCGCCAGCAGCTTGGGGGGTGGTGGGACTAGCTGGGGCGAGCAGTTCTTC. It translates to CASSLGGGGTSWGEQFF.

A note on this clonotype: This may be a read error: a much more frequent sequence differs by one nucleotide. The chain links TRBV4-2 to TRBJ2-3; D remains ambiguous. CDR1 LGHNA and CDR2 YNFKEQ come from the germline V gene. The CDR3 extends over 15 amino acids. The CDR3 region is CASSQVDPPTDPQYF. The CDR3 bases are TGTGCCAGCAGCCAAGTTGACCCACCCACAGATCCGCAGTATTTT.

This clonotype has a count of ten or more. The gene calls are TRBV2 and TRBJ2-7, with 8 nucleotides matching TRBD1. Germline V gene data show CDR1 as SNHLY and CDR2 as FYNNEI. Trimming cost V 6 bases and J 5 bases; bases outside gene matches: 9. The CDR3 has 14 residues. The CDR3 region has the DNA TGTGCCAGCAGGCCCACAGGGGGAGTGGACGAGCAGTACTTC. This translates into CASRPTGGVDEQYF.

The table lists this clonotype with many counts. V is TRBV20-1 and J is TRBJ2-7, with D possibly being TRBD1 (6 bases). The V end lost 2 bases, the J end lost 3 bases, and 14 bases lay between the germline ends. The germline gives CDR1 DFQATT, CDR2 SNEGSKA (reference sequence). The CDR3 totals 14 residues. This CDR3 is CSARPEGQSYEQYF. The CDR3 coding sequence is TGCAGTGCTAGACCCGAAGGACAGAGCTACGAGCAGTACTTC.

In regard to this clonotype: It may be a read error: a sequence one base away is much more abundant. Because it lacks the conserved phenylalanine or tryptophan at the end, this CDR3 is likely a read error. CDR3 sequence reads: CASSIPGQGGIYEQYL. The CDR3 DNA follows: TGTGCCAGCAGTATTCCGGGACAGGGGGGAATTTACGAGCAGTACCTC. The rearrangement links TRBV7-9 to TRBJ2-7, with TRBD1 matching over 11 bases. V gave up 6 bases and J gave up 4 bases; unmatched junction bases: 11. CDR3 size: 16 residues. Germline CDR1 SEHNR, CDR2 FQNEAQ (reference sequence).

This clonotype was counted at least ten times. V gene TRBV5-1 combines with J gene TRBJ2-7, with 11 bases lining up with TRBD2. J gave up 3 bases and V 4 bases, and 6 bases lay outside the gene matches. The CDR3 runs 15 residues. Germline assignment: CDR1 SGHRS and CDR2 YFSETQ. This CDR3 is CASSLMTSGDYEQYF. The DNA for the CDR3 is TGCGCCAGCAGCCTGATGACTAGCGGGGACTACGAGCAGTACTTC. The full variable domain, its missing parts supplied by reference TRBV5-1 and TRBJ2-7, is KAGVTQTPRYLIKTRGQQVTLSCSPISGHRSVSWYQQTPGQGLQFLFEYFSETQRNKGNFPGRFSGRQFSNSRSEMNVSTLELGDSALYLCASSLMTSGDYEQYFGPGTRLTVT.

Concerning this clonotype itself: A clone one base away is much larger, so this may be a read error. V is TRBV20-1 and J is TRBJ1-5; tentatively, D is TRBD1 (6 bases). Germline loops: CDR1 DFQATT, CDR2 SNEGSKA (reference sequence). The CDR3 loop spans 17 amino acids. CDR3 sequence: CSVLDREGVYSNRPQHF. CDR3 DNA: TGCAGTGTCCTGGACAGAGAGGGGGTATATAGCAATCGGCCCCAGCATTTT.

In its sample, this clonotype was seen a few times. This may arise from a read error, as a much more abundant clone is one base away. CDR3 protein: CASAGTARGERYF. CDR3 DNA: TGTGCCAGCGCCGGGACAGCCCGGGGCGAGCGGTACTTC. This chain links TRBV6-2 or TRBV6-3 with TRBJ2-7, with 7 nucleotides matching TRBD1. The CDR3 is 13 amino acids. The germline V gene has CDR1 MNHEY and CDR2 SVGEGT.

Turning to this clonotype: A much bigger clone sits one base away, suggesting this may be a read error. The rearrangement uses TRBV27 and TRBJ1-1, with 7 bases that match TRBD1. The V gene's germline CDR1 is MNHEY and CDR2 SMNVEV (reference sequence). CDR3 length: 13 amino acids. The CDR3 region is CACSFRGLSEAFF. CDR3 DNA sequence: TGTGCCTGCAGTTTTAGGGGGCTGAGTGAAGCTTTCTTT.

This clonotype was counted ten times or more. The V and J genes are TRBV4-2 and TRBJ2-7; D is uncertain. V was trimmed by 0 bases and J by 1 base, leaving 7 bases between them. Germline V gives CDR1 LGHNA, CDR2 YNFKEQ. The CDR3 totals 14 residues. This CDR3 reads CASSQEVLSYEQYF. CDR3 nucleotide sequence: TGTGCCAGCAGCCAAGAAGTGCTATCCTACGAGCAGTACTTC.

DNA for the CDR3: TGTGCCAGCAGCCTGGGACACACGAACTCCGACTACACCTTC. Translating it yields CASSLGHTNSDYTF. This chain uses TRBV12-3 or TRBV12-4 with TRBJ1-2; D is perhaps TRBD1 (6 bases). CDR3 length: 14 amino acids. The ends were cut back, 6 bases at V and 10 bases at J, with 21 bases in the middle.

This clonotype has a count of ten or more. J is TRBJ2-5 and V is TRBV11-2, with D perhaps matching TRBD1 (5 bases). Per the germline V gene, CDR1 is SGHAT and CDR2 is FQNNGV. The CDR3 covers 12 residues. The ends were cut back, 5 bases at V and 5 bases at J, with 9 bases in the middle. CDR3 residues: CASSLWGETQYF. CDR3 sequence (DNA): TGTGCCAGCAGCCTATGGGGCGAGACCCAGTACTTC.

This clonotype was seen repeatedly, ten times or more. The genes are TRBV6-2 or TRBV6-3 and TRBJ2-6; D possibly corresponds to TRBD2 (6 bases). This CDR3 has 15 amino acids. Per germline, CDR1 MNHEY and CDR2 SVGEGT. Trimming removed 6 bases from V and 3 bases from J, with 12 bases in between. The CDR3 DNA is TGTGCCAGCAGACATGGGACTTATGGGGCCAACGTCCTGACTTTC. Its translation: CASRHGTYGANVLTF.